The source of this TCR beta chain is a study of T cells in Graves' hyperthyroidism and ophthalmopathy. As for the study in general: Initial diagnosis, before any treatment, was when peripheral blood was collected. General study points: Peripheral blood also featured most of the thyroid clonotypes expanded above 0.001.

Ophthalmopathy patients showed a Clinical Activity Score of at least 3, NOSPECS grade of at least 4 and duration under 3 months. Lactation, pregnancy, other autoimmune disease or uncontrolled infection excluded patients. RNA transcripts served as the template for amplifying TCR beta CDR3 regions. During a first-round RT-PCR of the TCR CDR3, the HTBI primer set was used. TCRdb processed the multiplex PCR reads anew with MiXCR; each CDR3 protein has one entry. The sample has 300,000 to 450,000 distinct CDR3 sequences, 18% seen once; the top ten hold 35% to 45%. Notes on this clonotype: Its target is not known.

This sequence was found in a young man with Graves' ophthalmopathy. Sequences were obtained from blood.

CDR3 nucleotides: TGTGCCACCAGTGAGCTAGGACAGGGTCGGACAGATACGCAGTATTTT. Amino acids: CATSELGQGRTDTQYF. The V call is TRBV24-1, the J call TRBJ2-3; 8 nucleotides align to TRBD1. The CDR3 length is 16 residues. The V gene's germline CDR1 is KGHDR and CDR2 SFDVKD. Trimming at V came to 4 bases and at J to 3 bases, leaving 8 bases not matched to a gene.